Listed here is a single TCR beta chain. Its antigen is still unknown. These data are taken from a study of T cell repertoires in cytomegalovirus infection. For the study at large: CMV infection together with matching HLA type was indicated by public TCR beta signatures.

General observations from the study: Clonotype analysis showed dominance of the ex vivo response by HLA-C-restricted CMV-specific TCR beta clonotypes.

From the reads, TCRdb called clonotypes with MiXCR, one entry per CDR3 protein. The repertoire holds hundreds of thousands of distinct CDR3 sequences, with around 32% as singletons. Germline CDR1 is SNHLY and CDR2 is FYNNEI. After removal of 6 bases from V and 2 bases from J, the junction contained 3 bases not matched to a gene. The CDR3 is 13 amino acids. The receptor was derived from a human donor in good health (CMV status not recorded). Some clones in this sample may be carry-over from other donors' samples. The genes are TRBV2 and TRBJ2-7; 8 bases are a match to TRBD1. The sequenced sample was cultured CD8+ T cells from PBMCs, obtained from culture after CMV antigen stimulation. The CDR3 reads CASRQGATYEQYV. The CDR3 nucleotides are TGTGCCAGCAGGCAGGGGGCTACCTACGAGCAGTACGTC.